Following are 20 T cell receptor beta chains from one sample sequenced in a study of radiotherapy plus CTLA-4 blockade in lung cancer. Sequencing used immunoSEQ multiplex PCR; TCRdb keeps in-frame clones, though not all of them. The repertoire holds around 22,000 clones, about 71% seen once, with under 3.5% in the top ten. The sample here was peripheral blood, taken from a patient treated with radiotherapy plus ipilimumab. The source of these receptors is a human donor with non-small cell lung cancer whose response to radiotherapy plus ipilimumab could not be evaluated.

The sample holds one count of this clone. This chain connects TRBV28 to TRBJ1-1; 7 nucleotides line up with TRBD1. The V segment lost 10 bases and the J segment 5 bases; nucleotides outside the gene matches: 19. The CDR3 length is 16 residues. From germline, CDR1 is MDHEN and CDR2 SYDVKM. CDR3 sequence (DNA): TGTGCCACTCTCCGGTGGGAGACAGGGAAAGGAACTGAAGCTTTCTTT. Amino acids: CATLRWETGKGTEAFF.

This rearrangement joins TRBV5-4 to TRBJ2-7, with 7 bases lining up with TRBD2. Germline trimming cut 0 bases from V and 3 bases from J; bases unmatched to any gene: 9. The CDR3 is 16 residues long. CDR1 SGHNT and CDR2 YYREEE come from the germline V gene (reference sequence). DNA of the CDR3: TGTGCCAGCAGCTTGGCCAAGCAGCGGGGAAGCTACGAGCAGTACTTC. Its translation is CASSLAKQRGSYEQYF.

The rearrangement uses TRBV6-5 and TRBJ1-1; D gene uncertain. V was clipped by 2 bases and J by 0 bases, with 13 bases between them. The length of the CDR3 is 16 residues. Germline V CDR1 and CDR2: MNHEY, SVGAGI. The CDR3 reads CASSYGRWEMNTEAFF. The CDR3 DNA reads as TGTGCCAGCAGTTACGGGAGGTGGGAGATGAACACTGAAGCTTTCTTT.

V is TRBV28 and J is TRBJ1-5; D remains ambiguous. Germline-derived CDR1 and CDR2 are MDHEN and SYDVKM. Trimming removed 5 bases at V and 2 bases at J, with 16 bases between. This CDR3 has 16 amino acids. CDR3 protein: CASSPGEGKGNQPQHF. The CDR3 DNA reads TGTGCCAGCAGTCCGGGAGAGGGTAAGGGCAATCAGCCCCAGCATTTT.

The chain uses TRBV5-6 and TRBJ1-5; tentative D call: TRBD1 (5 bases). This CDR3 comprises 14 residues. Deletions cut 2 bases from V and 5 bases from J, with 11 bases between. The germline gives CDR1 SGHDT, CDR2 YYEEEE. CDR3 region: CASSLAGGDQPQHF. The CDR3 nucleotides are TGTGCCAGCAGCTTAGCGGGAGGGGATCAGCCCCAGCATTTT.

This rearrangement joins TRBV9 to TRBJ2-2, with TRBD2 matching over 11 bases. Germline assignment: CDR1 SGDLS and CDR2 YYNGEE. The CDR3 consists of 16 residues. V lost 2 bases and J lost 7; bases outside the gene matches: 7. The CDR3 loop is CASSVGLAGGGGELFF. The CDR3 DNA reads as TGTGCCAGCAGCGTTGGGCTAGCGGGAGGTGGCGGGGAGCTGTTTTTT.

The rearrangement uses TRBV19 and TRBJ2-6, with a weak D call TRBD2 (5 bases). V lost 5 bases and J lost 2, with 10 bases in between. Per germline, CDR1 LNHDA and CDR2 SQIVND (reference sequence). The CDR3 extends over 15 amino acids. The CDR3 protein is CASSEGTTGANVLTF. DNA for the CDR3: TGTGCCAGTAGTGAGGGTACAACTGGGGCCAACGTCCTGACTTTC.

The chain links TRBV10-1 to TRBJ1-5, with 7 bases lining up with TRBD1. Trimming at V came to 10 bases and at J to 0 bases, leaving 21 bases not matched to a gene. CDR1 WNHNN and CDR2 SYGVQD come from the germline V gene (reference sequence). The CDR3 spans 19 residues. Here the CDR3 reads CATNTAAGGTVYSNQPQHF. For the CDR3, the DNA is TGCGCCACCAACACAGCGGCTGGAGGGACAGTCTATAGCAATCAGCCCCAGCATTTT.

The chain couples TRBV28 to TRBJ1-2, with 9 bases that match TRBD1. This CDR3 region has 13 residues. From germline, CDR1 is MDHEN and CDR2 SYDVKM. V was pared by 5 bases and J by 4 bases, with 2 bases of the junction left unmatched. The CDR3 spells CASSLGQGYGYTF. In nucleotides, the CDR3 is TGTGCCAGCAGTCTGGGACAGGGCTATGGCTACACCTTC.

The chain employs TRBV5-3 and TRBJ2-5; TRBD2 matches at 7 bases. TRBV5-3 is marked as an open reading frame, function uncertain. The CDR3 runs to 17 residues. The V segment lost 2 bases and the J segment 3 bases; nucleotides outside the gene matches: 13. The DNA of the CDR3 is TGTGCCAGAAGCTTATCAGGGAGGGTGGGAGGGGAAGAGACCCAGTACTTC. It is translated as CARSLSGRVGGEETQYF.

This rearrangement joins TRBV7-7 to TRBJ2-5; TRBD2 is a possible D gene (5 bases). V was shortened by 4 bases and J by 4 bases, with 16 bases between the two germline ends. The CDR3 spans 15 residues. Germline V gene sequence: CDR1 SSHAT, CDR2 FNYEAQ (reference sequence). The CDR3 coding sequence is TGTGCCAGCAGCTGGGGAGCCGGCGGTGGAGAGACCCAGTACTTC. It specifies CASSWGAGGGETQYF.

The chain employs TRBV4-3 and TRBJ2-1; maybe TRBD2 (5 bases). V lost 0 bases, J lost 14 bases, and 14 bases lay in between. This CDR3 is built from 13 residues. Germline CDR1 and CDR2: LGHNA and YSLEER. The CDR3 nucleotides are TGCGCCAGCAGCCAAGATCGGGTCCCGGGGAAGTTCTTC. Amino acid sequence: CASSQDRVPGKFF.

The chain has TRBV6-1 and TRBJ2-5, with D tentatively TRBD2 (6 bases). This CDR3 has 12 residues. Germline values: CDR1 MNHNS, CDR2 SASEGT. The V end was cut by 7 bases, the J end by 13 bases, with 19 bases between. The DNA for the CDR3 is TGTGCCAGCATTGGGGTGCGGGGAGTCCGGTACTTC. This sequence encodes CASIGVRGVRYF.

The chain links TRBV10-2 to TRBJ2-7, with 9 nucleotides matching TRBD2. The CDR3 is made up of 14 amino acids. Germline trimming cut 6 bases from V and 7 bases from J; bases unmatched to any gene: 10. Germline V gene lookup returns CDR1 WSHSY and CDR2 SAAADI. Here the CDR3 DNA reads TGCGCCAGCAGGGGGGCGGGAGGGCCGGGAGAGCAGTACTTC. Amino acids: CASRGAGGPGEQYF.

The V gene is TRBV4-3, the J gene TRBJ2-7; D might be TRBD2 (5 bases). The V and J ends lost 4 bases and 12 bases respectively, with 16 bases between them. Germline-derived CDR1 and CDR2 are LGHNA and YSLEER. There are 12 residues in the CDR3. The CDR3 region is CASSLASERAYF. DNA of the CDR3: TGCGCCAGCAGCCTCGCCAGTGAGAGGGCGTACTTC.

This clone showed up just a few times. The chain links TRBV5-4 to TRBJ2-7, with 9 bases fitting TRBD2. This CDR3 is built from 15 residues. Germline CDR1 and CDR2: SGHNT and YYREEE (reference sequence). V lost 0 bases to trimming and J lost 7 bases; unmatched junction nucleotides: 8. CDR3 region: CASSLVSLAGSEQYF. The CDR3 DNA follows: TGTGCCAGCAGCTTGGTAAGCCTAGCGGGGAGTGAGCAGTACTTC.

This chain uses TRBV5-4 with TRBJ1-4, with D perhaps matching TRBD1 (5 bases). Germline V gene sequence: CDR1 SGHNT, CDR2 YYREEE (reference sequence). This CDR3 contains 14 residues. V was cut by 2 bases and J by 3 bases, with 8 bases left in between. Here the CDR3 reads CASSFGGPNEKLFF. In DNA, the CDR3 is TGTGCCAGCAGCTTCGGGGGTCCTAATGAAAAACTGTTTTTT.

V and J are TRBV5-1 and TRBJ1-6; 7 bases are shared with TRBD1. This CDR3 has 14 residues. V shed 0 bases, J shed 10 bases, and the junction held 4 bases outside the gene matches. Germline V lookup: CDR1 SGHRS, CDR2 YFSETQ. CDR3: CASSLDRGQSPLHF. CDR3 sequence (DNA): TGCGCCAGCAGCTTGGACAGGGGCCAATCACCCCTCCACTTT.

CDR3 loop: CASSLVPGGSSGANVLTF. CDR3 coding DNA: TGTGCCAGCAGCTTAGTGCCAGGGGGAAGCTCTGGGGCCAACGTCCTGACTTTC. This chain joins TRBV11-2 and TRBJ2-6; TRBD1 matches at 7 bases. V lost 1 base, J lost 0 bases, and 6 bases stayed unmatched. CDR1 and CDR2 (germline): SGHAT, FQNNGV. This CDR3 region has 18 residues.

V gene TRBV28 combines with J gene TRBJ1-2; 7 nucleotides agree with TRBD1. The CDR3 runs to 12 residues. CDR1 and CDR2 (germline): MDHEN, SYDVKM. V was clipped by 5 bases and J by 5 bases; unmatched bases: 2. The DNA of the CDR3 is TGTGCCAGCAGTCCGACAGGGTATGGCTACACCTTC. Translating it yields CASSPTGYGYTF.